This passage covers 32 T cell receptor beta chains from one sample sequenced in a study of breast tumors, draining lymph nodes, adjacent tissues. Breast cancer patients provided tissue from their axillary draining lymph nodes. TCRdb recomputed calls from the multiplex PCR reads with MiXCR, one row per CDR3 protein. There are 200,000 to 300,000 distinct CDR3 sequences in the sample; over 30% occur only once, and 1.1% lies in the top ten. What was sequenced was axillary lymph node tissue. These receptors originate from a female donor with breast cancer. Some clones in this sample may be carry-over from other donors' samples.

This clonotype was seen ten or more times. The chain combines TRBV7-9 with TRBJ2-1; 7 nucleotides line up with TRBD2. Germline V gene data show CDR1 as SEHNR and CDR2 as FQNEAQ (reference sequence). V lost 1 base, J lost 0 bases, and 9 bases stayed unmatched. The CDR3 has 18 amino acids. CDR3 protein: CASSLGVAGKTSYNEQFF. The DNA of the CDR3 is TGTGCCAGCAGCTTAGGCGTAGCGGGTAAGACCTCCTACAATGAGCAGTTCTTC.

This clonotype was observed a handful of times. One end of the junction does not line up with germline, which may come from a read error. The chain joins TRBV20-1 to TRBJ2-7; 9 positions agree with TRBD2. Germline assignment: CDR1 DFQATT and CDR2 SNEGSKA (reference sequence). The CDR3 runs to 14 residues. The CDR3 nucleotides are TGCGGTGCTAGAGGTGGTAGCGGGAGCCCCGAGCAGTACTTC. Translation: CGARGGSGSPEQYF.

This chain joins TRBV20-1 and TRBJ2-3; 7 bases align to TRBD1. The V and J ends lost 6 bases and 2 bases, in that order; junction bases with no gene match: 14. Germline CDR1 and CDR2: DFQATT and SNEGSKA (reference sequence). The CDR3 has 16 amino acids. In nucleotides, the CDR3 is TGCAGTGCCGTTGGGAAGGACAGGTCTACCACAGATACGCAGTATTTT. Translation gives CSAVGKDRSTTDTQYF.

Turning to this clonotype: This could be a read error, since a much larger clone is one nucleotide away. The rearrangement links TRBV5-1 to TRBJ2-2; D may be TRBD1 or TRBD2 (5 bases each). Germline assignment: CDR1 SGHRS and CDR2 YFSETQ. This CDR3 has 12 residues. Here the CDR3 reads CASSRDLGELVF. The CDR3 DNA is TGCGCCAGCAGTAGGGACCTCGGGGAGCTGGTTTTT. Based on the CDR3 plus reference TRBV5-1 and TRBJ2-2, the full variable domain is KAGVTQTPRYLIKTRGQQVTLSCSPISGHRSVSWYQQTPGQGLQFLFEYFSETQRNKGNFPGRFSGRQFSNSRSEMNVSTLELGDSALYLCASSRDLGELVFGEGSRLTVL.

This chain connects TRBV29-1 to TRBJ1-6; D call uncertain. Germline lookup yields CDR1 SQVTM and CDR2 ANQGSEA. Trimming took 1 base from V and 6 from J, leaving 4 bases between them. The CDR3 has 12 residues. The CDR3 region is CSVEGFNSPLHF. The CDR3, as DNA: TGCAGCGTTGAAGGGTTTAATTCACCCCTCCACTTT.

This clonotype showed up many times. The chain employs TRBV5-5 and TRBJ2-3; D is undetermined. In germline, CDR1 is SGHKS, CDR2 YYEKEE (reference sequence). Trimming stripped 0 bases from V and 2 bases from J, with 7 bases between. This CDR3 has 14 residues. CDR3 protein: CASSLVWVTDTQYF. The CDR3 nucleotides read TGTGCCAGCAGCTTGGTTTGGGTCACAGATACGCAGTATTTT.

The chain carries TRBV5-6 and TRBJ1-2, with D hard to call. Per germline, CDR1 SGHDT and CDR2 YYEEEE. The CDR3 has 13 amino acids. Trimming removed 4 bases at V and 4 bases at J, with 11 bases between. The CDR3 sequence is CASSQTATYGYTF. Here the CDR3 DNA reads TGTGCCAGCAGCCAAACAGCTACCTATGGCTACACCTTC.

The gene calls are TRBV5-1 and TRBJ1-3, with D hard to call. The CDR3 runs 14 residues. CDR1 is SGHRS, CDR2 YFSETQ, per germline. V lost 6 bases to trimming and J lost 4 bases, with 14 bases between them. The DNA of the CDR3 is TGCGCCAGCAAGGACGTCTCGGGAGGAAACACCATATATTTT. Protein product: CASKDVSGGNTIYF.

Details on this clonotype: A much larger clone sits a single nucleotide away, making a read error possible. This chain connects TRBV12-5 to TRBJ1-5; 10 bases agree with TRBD1. The CDR3 spans 17 residues. Per the germline V gene, CDR1 is LGHNT and CDR2 is FRNRAP. The CDR3 loop is CAGLPGTGAYSNQPQHF. CDR3 in DNA: TGTGCCGGCCTTCCAGGGACAGGGGCCTATAGCAATCAGCCCCAGCATTTT.

On this clonotype itself: One end of the junction varies from germline; a read error may be responsible. The chain couples TRBV2 to TRBJ2-2; tentatively, D is TRBD2 (5 bases). CDR1 and CDR2 (germline): SNHLY, FYNNEI. This CDR3 region has 14 residues. CDR3: CASGVRQSTGELLF. In DNA form, the CDR3 reads TGTGCCAGCGGTGTCCGGCAGAGCACCGGGGAGCTGCTTTTT.

In its sample, this clonotype ranks as medium-sized. The chain joins TRBV19 to TRBJ2-7; TRBD2 aligns across 11 bases. In germline, CDR1 is LNHDA, CDR2 SQIVND (reference sequence). The V segment lost 10 bases and the J segment 1 base; nucleotides outside the gene matches: 3. This CDR3 is 13 amino acids long. As DNA, the CDR3 is TGTGCCACCCGACTAGCGGGATCCTACGAGCAGTACTTC. Translation gives CATRLAGSYEQYF. The full variable domain, completed using reference TRBV19 and TRBJ2-7, is DGGITQSPKYLFRKEGQNVTLSCEQNLNHDAMYWYRQDPGQGLRLIYYSQIVNDFQKGDIAEGYSVSREKKESFPLTVTSAQKNPTAFYLCATRLAGSYEQYFGPGTRLTVT.

This clonotype was seen repeatedly, ten times or more. This chain connects TRBV9 to TRBJ2-3, with TRBD2 identical over 14 bases. Trimming took 4 bases from V and 2 from J; bases not matched to a gene: 6. There are 17 residues in the CDR3. Per the germline V gene, CDR1 is SGDLS and CDR2 is YYNGEE. This chain's CDR3 is CASSPTTSGRATDTQYF. CDR3 coding DNA: TGTGCCAGCAGCCCAACGACTAGCGGGAGGGCCACAGATACGCAGTATTTT.

Many counts were recorded for this clonotype. The chain carries TRBV29-1 and TRBJ1-2; 9 bases fit TRBD1. Germline CDR1 and CDR2: SQVTM and ANQGSEA. V was clipped by 4 bases and J by 8 bases; unmatched bases: 5. This CDR3 is 12 amino acids long. CDR3 loop: CSVGDRAEGYTF. The CDR3 DNA reads as TGCAGCGTTGGGGACAGGGCAGAGGGCTACACCTTC.

The chain couples TRBV5-4 to TRBJ1-1; perhaps TRBD1 as D (6 bases). This CDR3 has 14 amino acids. Germline CDR1 and CDR2: SGHNT and YYREEE (reference sequence). Trimming pared 4 bases from V and 7 bases from J, leaving 17 bases between. This CDR3 is CASSKEQGANEAFF. As DNA, the CDR3 is TGTGCCAGCAGCAAAGAACAGGGAGCTAATGAAGCTTTCTTT.

Comments on this clonotype: This CDR3 is missing its conserved last phenylalanine or tryptophan, likely due to a read error. No DNA is shown, since the ends of the CDR3 on it are uncertain; the CDR3 is the one TCRdb lists. The chain has TRBV7-9 and TRBJ1-6. The CDR3 is 9 amino acids long, termini counted. Per the germline V gene, CDR1 is SEHNR and CDR2 is FQNEAQ (reference sequence). The CDR3 loop reads CASSRGLLY.

This clonotype was found many times. CDR3 nucleotides: TGTGCCAGCAGCCCCCTGGCGGGGAGCTCCTACAATGAGCAGTTCTTC. Protein: CASSPLAGSSYNEQFF. The chain carries TRBV11-3 and TRBJ2-1, with a tentative D call TRBD2 (6 bases). Germline CDR1 SGHNT, CDR2 YENEEA. This CDR3 region has 16 residues. V was cut by 5 bases and J by 0 bases, with 14 bases left in between.

The genes are TRBV28 and TRBJ1-6, with D uncertain. V lost 6 bases and J lost 8, with 17 bases in between. CDR3 length: 15 residues. Per germline, CDR1 MDHEN and CDR2 SYDVKM. The CDR3 DNA reads as TGTGCCAGCAGCTTCTTGACAAGAGCGGATTCACCCCTCCACTTT. Amino acids: CASSFLTRADSPLHF.

This clonotype has more than one count but fewer than ten. This sequence may be a read error, since a much larger clone differs from it by one base. This chain uses TRBV7-9 with TRBJ1-2; 9 bases map to TRBD1. CDR1 is SEHNR, CDR2 FQNEAQ, per germline (reference sequence). This CDR3 is 16 amino acids long. CDR3 amino acids: CASSLSGTGLRDGHTF. The CDR3 DNA is TGTGCCAGCAGCTTATCGGGGACAGGGTTGAGGGATGGCCACACCTTC.

On this clonotype itself: The junction shows a germline mismatch at one end, possibly a read error. V usage is TRBV7-7 and J usage is TRBJ1-1, with D possibly being TRBD1 (5 bases). Germline V gives CDR1 SSHAT, CDR2 FNYEAQ (reference sequence). The CDR3 has 13 amino acids. CDR3 protein: CASSPDSNTEAFF. In DNA, the CDR3 is TGTGCTAGCAGCCCCGACAGCAACACTGAAGCTTTCTTT.

V gene TRBV18 combines with J gene TRBJ2-1; 9 bases fit TRBD2. V was clipped by 5 bases and J by 4 bases; unmatched bases: 3. The CDR3 runs 14 residues. The germline V gene has CDR1 KGHSH and CDR2 LQKENI. CDR3 sequence (DNA): TGTGCCAGCTCAGATAGCGGGGGATACAATGAGCAGTTCTTC. The encoded protein is CASSDSGGYNEQFF.

This clonotype was counted many times. The chain recombines TRBV6-4 with TRBJ1-3; no clear D. This CDR3 spans 19 amino acids. Looked up from germline, CDR1 is MRHNA and CDR2 is SNTAGT. Between the trimmed V and J ends, which lost 0 bases and 0 bases, there was a span of 18 bases. CDR3 nucleotide sequence: TGTGCCAGCAGTGACTCGGTGAGCCCTCTTACATCCTCTGGAAACACCATATATTTT. Its protein is CASSDSVSPLTSSGNTIYF.

Points on this clonotype: The junction departs from germline at one end; a sequencing error may be responsible. J is TRBJ2-1 and V is TRBV28; D is perhaps TRBD2 (6 bases). Germline assignment: CDR1 MDHEN and CDR2 SYDVKM. The CDR3 spans 16 residues. The CDR3 bases are TGTGCCAGCAGAGTCGTGGGTGGGGGAGGTCGTAATGAGCAGCTCTTC. The encoded protein is CASRVVGGGGRNEQLF. Complete variable domain (other parts from reference TRBV28 and TRBJ2-1): DVKVTQSSRYLVKRTGEKVFLECVQDMDHENMFWYRQDPGLGLRLIYFSYDVKMKEKGDIPEGYSVSREKKERFSLILESASTNQTSMYLCASRVVGGGGRNEQLFGPGTRLTVL.

In this sample, this clonotype turned up many times. The chain joins TRBV7-2 to TRBJ2-1; D gene unclear. Germline V gene sequence: CDR1 SGHTA, CDR2 FQGNSA. Trimming took off 7 bases at V and 9 bases at J, with 19 bases between the two ends. The length of the CDR3 is 14 residues. For the CDR3, the DNA is TGTGCCAGCACCTCCTATTCGAGCTTCGGTGAGCAGTTCTTC. Translation gives CASTSYSSFGEQFF. The full variable domain, with the rest looked up from reference TRBV7-2 and TRBJ2-1, is GAGVSQSPSNKVTEKGKDVELRCDPISGHTALYWYRQSLGQGLEFLIYFQGNSAPDKSGLPSDRFSAERTGGSVSTLTIQRTQQEDSAVYLCASTSYSSFGEQFFGPGTRLTVL.

This clonotype has a count of ten or more. The chain links TRBV4-2 to TRBJ2-5; D may be TRBD1 or TRBD2 (5 bases each). V shed 5 bases and J shed 5 bases, with 24 bases lying between them. CDR3 length: 17 amino acids. Germline lookup yields CDR1 LGHNA and CDR2 YNFKEQ. CDR3 loop: CASSSRGGEGKGETQYF. CDR3 coding DNA: TGTGCCAGCAGCAGTAGGGGTGGTGAGGGAAAGGGGGAGACCCAGTACTTC.

Note on this clonotype: With a much larger clone just one base away, this may be a read error. The chain uses TRBV9 and TRBJ2-1; 7 nucleotides agree with TRBD2. CDR1 is SGDLS, CDR2 YYNGEE, per germline. The CDR3 has 14 amino acids. CDR3 in DNA: TGTGCCAGCGTTAAGGGGAGGGGATCTAATGAGCAGTCCTTC. It codes for CASVKGRGSNEQSF. Variable domain in full (rest from reference TRBV9 and TRBJ2-1): DSGVTQTPKHLITATGQRVTLRCSPRSGDLSVYWYQQSLDQGLQFLIQYYNGEERAKGNILERFSAQQFPDLHSELNLSSLELGDSALYFCASVKGRGSNEQSFGPGTRLTVL.

Points on this clonotype: A much larger clone sits a single nucleotide away, making a read error possible. CDR3 DNA sequence: TGTGCCAGCAGCTTAGTACCGCTAGCGGGAGCCTACAATCAGCAGTTCTTC. This encodes CASSLVPLAGAYNQQFF. V and J are TRBV7-8 and TRBJ2-1, with TRBD2 matching 10 bases. Germline values: CDR1 SGHVS, CDR2 FQNEAQ. CDR3 length: 17 residues.

This clonotype was recorded at least ten times. V usage is TRBV10-3 and J usage is TRBJ2-1; TRBD1 matches 7 bases. V lost 10 bases to trimming and J lost 9 bases; unmatched junction nucleotides: 15. Germline lookup yields CDR1 ENHRY and CDR2 SYGVKD. This CDR3 has 14 residues. The CDR3 DNA is TGTGCCACCGACACGGGACAGCCTGTCGGTGAGCAGTTCTTC. Amino acids: CATDTGQPVGEQFF.

V and J are TRBV9 and TRBJ2-1; D is uncertain. The CDR3 loop spans 16 amino acids. The germline V gene encodes CDR1 SGDLS and CDR2 YYNGEE. The ends were cut back, 10 bases at V and 8 bases at J, with 28 bases in the middle. The CDR3 DNA reads as TGTGCCCACGAATTTGGCCTCCCTCTGAGCAATGATGAGCAGTTCTTC. This gives the protein CAHEFGLPLSNDEQFF.

This clonotype has more than one count but fewer than ten. A much larger clone lies one base from this, so it may be a read error. The rearrangement links TRBV7-3 to TRBJ2-5; D might be TRBD1 or TRBD2, each matching 5 bases. Germline V gene lookup returns CDR1 SGHTA and CDR2 FQGTGA. CDR3 length: 15 amino acids. CDR3 loop: CASSFSVNVGETQHF. The CDR3 bases are TGTGCCAGCAGCTTCTCCGTCAATGTGGGGGAGACCCAGCACTTC.

About this clonotype: A much more abundant neighbour one base away suggests this may be a read error. The chain couples TRBV7-2 to TRBJ2-7, with 7 bases lining up with TRBD2. Germline V CDR1 and CDR2: SGHTA, FQGNSA. The CDR3 sequence is 15 residues long. This CDR3 is CASSLWLSGIDEQHF. The CDR3 DNA reads as TGTGCCAGCAGCTTATGGCTCAGCGGGATCGACGAGCAGCACTTC. Full variable domain (remainder filled in from reference TRBV7-2 and TRBJ2-7): GAGVSQSPSNKVTEKGKDVELRCDPISGHTALYWYRQSLGQGLEFLIYFQGNSAPDKSGLPSDRFSAERTGGSVSTLTIQRTQQEDSAVYLCASSLWLSGIDEQHFGPGTRLTVT.

There are many counts of this clonotype. J is TRBJ2-3 and V is TRBV12-5; D unresolved. The CDR3 contains 19 residues. The V and J ends lost 1 base and 0 bases respectively, with 20 bases between them. Germline V gene data show CDR1 as LGHNT and CDR2 as FRNRAP. In DNA, the CDR3 is TGTGCTAGTGGTTTGGCTCCGAAAGAAGCGAGTACTAGCACAGATACGCAGTATTTT. This encodes CASGLAPKEASTSTDTQYF.

This sequence joins TRBV6-1 and TRBJ2-2; D is unclear. This CDR3 has 15 amino acids. The V end lost 2 bases, the J end lost 3 bases, and 10 bases lay between the germline ends. The germline gives CDR1 MNHNS, CDR2 SASEGT. CDR3 in DNA: TGTGCCAGCAGTGAAAGGACGGCTTACACCGGGGAGCTGTTTTTT. This sequence encodes CASSERTAYTGELFF.